This passage covers 26 T cell receptor beta chains from one sample sequenced in a study of long-term antiretroviral therapy in people with HIV. They ran version v3.0 of the immunoSEQ assay at survey level. Produced via immunoSEQ multiplex PCR; TCRdb's table is partial and in-frame only. The sample has fewer than 45,000 clones; about 95% are singletons. The sequencing used unsorted PBMCs, collected 3.7 years after starting antiretroviral therapy. The receptor set was obtained from a woman between 45 and 65 years old with HIV.

The genes are TRBV7-6 and TRBJ1-4, with unresolved D. Germline lookup yields CDR1 SGHVS and CDR2 FNYEAQ. This CDR3 has 12 amino acids. V was shortened by 5 bases and J by 8 bases, with 9 bases between the two germline ends. This CDR3 is CASSPDREKLFF. The CDR3 DNA follows: TGTGCCAGCAGCCCTGATAGGGAAAAACTGTTTTTT.

J is TRBJ1-5 and V is TRBV4-1, with D perhaps matching TRBD1 (5 bases). The CDR3 runs 16 residues. The germline V gene has CDR1 MGHRA and CDR2 YSYEKL. With 7 bases removed from V and 0 bases from J, the gap between germline ends came to 16 bases. The CDR3 bases are TGCGCCAGCACCGAACCGACAGTCGTTAGCAATCAGCCCCAGCATTTT. It translates to CASTEPTVVSNQPQHF.

This chain joins TRBV7-4 and TRBJ1-6; D is unclear. Trimming cost V 3 bases and J 7 bases, with 10 bases left between them. This CDR3 spans 14 amino acids. Germline assignment: CDR1 SGHVT and CDR2 SQSDAQ. The CDR3 spells CASSLIRRNSPLHF. CDR3 DNA sequence: TGTGCCAGCAGCTTGATCAGGCGGAATTCACCCCTCCACTTT.

The rearrangement links TRBV7-6 to TRBJ1-1, with D maybe TRBD1 (5 bases). The germline V gene encodes CDR1 SGHVS and CDR2 FNYEAQ. V lost 1 base and J 1 base, leaving 10 bases between the germline ends. The CDR3 length is 15 residues. The CDR3, as DNA: TGTGCCAGCAGCTTAGTTAGAACAGGGAACACTGAAGCTTTCTTT. Amino acid sequence: CASSLVRTGNTEAFF.

This clone was detected only once. The rearrangement uses TRBV19 and TRBJ1-2, with 9 bases lining up with TRBD1. The CDR3 loop spans 16 amino acids. Trimming took 6 bases from V and 5 from J; bases not matched to a gene: 13. Per germline, CDR1 LNHDA and CDR2 SQIVND (reference sequence). The chain's CDR3 is CASSRMRTGTGYGYTF. CDR3 nucleotides: TGTGCCAGTAGCCGAATGAGAACCGGGACAGGGTATGGCTACACCTTC.

The chain couples TRBV7-9 to TRBJ2-1, with 8 bases aligning to TRBD2. Trimming cost V 5 bases and J 2 bases; bases outside gene matches: 5. The length of the CDR3 is 15 residues. CDR1 is SEHNR, CDR2 FQNEAQ, per germline (reference sequence). As DNA, the CDR3 is TGTGCCAGCAGCCTGGGACTAGTAGCCTACAATGAGCAGTTCTTC. Protein: CASSLGLVAYNEQFF.

The J gene is TRBJ1-1, the V gene TRBV7-8; tentative D call: TRBD1 (5 bases). The germline CDR1 and CDR2 sequences are SGHVS and FQNEAQ. Trimming left V 10 bases short and J 1 base short, with 16 bases between. This CDR3 has 14 residues. The DNA for the CDR3 is TGTGCCACCGCGCCGGGGCAGGGGAACACTGAAGCTTTCTTT. The encoded protein is CATAPGQGNTEAFF.

This clone was detected only once. The V gene is TRBV6-1, the J gene TRBJ1-5; 10 bases fit TRBD1. Unmatched junction bases numbered 9, after V lost 4 bases and J lost 6 bases. Per the germline V gene, CDR1 is MNHNS and CDR2 is SASEGT. The CDR3 spans 16 residues. The CDR3 is CASSGGTGVLAQPQHF. The CDR3 DNA reads TGTGCCAGCAGTGGAGGGACAGGGGTATTAGCTCAGCCCCAGCATTTT.

The rearrangement links TRBV4-3 to TRBJ1-2; D is undetermined. Germline assignment: CDR1 LGHNA and CDR2 YSLEER. This CDR3 has 16 residues. The ends were cut back, 0 bases at V and 2 bases at J, with 13 bases in the middle. The CDR3 here is CASSQDAARKNYGYTF. DNA of the CDR3: TGCGCCAGCAGCCAAGATGCTGCCCGAAAAAACTATGGCTACACCTTC.

The V call is TRBV6-6, the J call TRBJ2-3, with a possible D match to TRBD2 (5 bases). Germline V gene sequence: CDR1 MNHNY, CDR2 SVGAGI (reference sequence). CDR3 length equals 10 residues. V was clipped by 8 bases and J by 6 bases, with 6 bases between them. The CDR3 loop reads CASGGDTQYF. In DNA, the CDR3 is TGTGCCAGCGGCGGGGATACGCAGTATTTT.

The V gene is TRBV10-3, the J gene TRBJ1-1; TRBD1 might be the D (6 bases). The length of the CDR3 is 14 residues. Trimming stripped 7 bases from V and 0 bases from J, with 12 bases between. Germline V lookup: CDR1 ENHRY, CDR2 SYGVKD. The CDR3 nucleotides are TGTGCCATCACGAGAGGGGGAGTGAACACTGAAGCTTTCTTT. Amino acids: CAITRGGVNTEAFF.

The chain couples TRBV19 to TRBJ1-1; 8 nucleotides align to TRBD1. CDR3 length: 13 residues. The trim removed 6 bases at V and 1 base at J, leaving 1 base unmatched. CDR1 LNHDA and CDR2 SQIVND come from the germline V gene (reference sequence). The CDR3 coding sequence is TGTGCCAGTAGCGACAGGGGGAACACTGAAGCTTTCTTT. Its protein is CASSDRGNTEAFF. Looking up the rest from reference TRBV19 and TRBJ1-1 gives the full variable domain: DGGITQSPKYLFRKEGQNVTLSCEQNLNHDAMYWYRQDPGQGLRLIYYSQIVNDFQKGDIAEGYSVSREKKESFPLTVTSAQKNPTAFYLCASSDRGNTEAFFGQGTRLTVV.

The chain links TRBV5-1 to TRBJ2-5; the D is unclear. Trimming stripped 4 bases from V and 1 base from J, with 14 bases between. The CDR3 consists of 15 residues. Germline-derived CDR1 and CDR2 are SGHRS and YFSETQ. This CDR3 reads CASSNLGNPQETQYF. CDR3 in DNA: TGCGCCAGCAGCAACCTGGGCAACCCCCAAGAGACCCAGTACTTC.

This clone was detected once. V usage is TRBV9 and J usage is TRBJ1-5, with 7 bases lining up with TRBD1. Germline CDR1 SGDLS, CDR2 YYNGEE. Trimming took 0 bases from V and 5 from J; bases not matched to a gene: 5. The CDR3 is 15 amino acids. CDR3 nucleotides: TGTGCCAGCAGCGTAGGACAGGGCTGGGATCAGCCCCAGCATTTT. Residues: CASSVGQGWDQPQHF.

The chain couples TRBV7-9 to TRBJ1-2, with D unclear. V lost 5 bases to trimming and J lost 8 bases, with 12 bases between them. CDR3 length equals 12 residues. Germline lookup yields CDR1 SEHNR and CDR2 FQNEAQ (reference sequence). CDR3 sequence reads: CASSAPPDGYTF. For the CDR3, the DNA is TGTGCCAGCAGCGCCCCCCCCGACGGCTACACCTTC.

The chain couples TRBV6-6 to TRBJ2-7; D is ambiguous. The germline CDR1 and CDR2 sequences are MNHNY and SVGAGI (reference sequence). This CDR3 comprises 14 residues. V was cut by 2 bases and J by 3 bases, with 11 bases left in between. CDR3 in amino acids: CASSYDPSGYEQYF. The CDR3 DNA reads TGTGCCAGCAGTTACGACCCCTCCGGCTACGAGCAGTACTTC.

The chain joins TRBV16 to TRBJ1-2; the D is unclear. The germline V gene encodes CDR1 KGHSY and CDR2 FQNENV. The length of the CDR3 is 12 residues. The germline V and J ends were trimmed by 4 bases and 6 bases, with 9 bases remaining between them. CDR3 residues: CASSRGGHGYTF. In DNA form, the CDR3 reads TGTGCCAGCAGCCGTGGTGGCCATGGCTACACCTTC.

The chain links TRBV7-2 to TRBJ1-4; D call uncertain. Trimming pared 1 base from V and 4 bases from J, leaving 7 bases between. There are 14 residues in the CDR3. The V gene's germline CDR1 is SGHTA and CDR2 FQGNSA. CDR3 coding DNA: TGTGCCAGCAGCTTAGGGGTGAATAATGAAAAACTGTTTTTT. Translation gives CASSLGVNNEKLFF.

CDR3 in amino acids: CASSYTAGYEQYF. As DNA, the CDR3 is TGTGCCAGCAGTTACACCGCTGGCTACGAGCAGTACTTC. The rearrangement joins TRBV6-5 to TRBJ2-7; D is undetermined. CDR1 and CDR2 (germline): MNHEY, SVGAGI. This CDR3 region has 13 residues. V was pared by 2 bases and J by 3 bases, with 8 bases between.

V gene TRBV2 combines with J gene TRBJ1-1, with no clear D. Germline CDR1 is SNHLY and CDR2 is FYNNEI. The CDR3 is 13 amino acids. V was clipped by 6 bases and J by 2 bases, with 10 bases between them. For the CDR3, the DNA is TGTGCCAGCAGGGTCCGGACTAACACTGAAGCTTTCTTT. Amino acids: CASRVRTNTEAFF.

The rearrangement links TRBV4-1 to TRBJ1-2; TRBD1 matches 8 bases. The junction had 10 bases not matched to a gene; V was cut back by 4 bases and J by 0 bases. The CDR3 contains 17 residues. CDR1 and CDR2 (germline): MGHRA, YSYEKL. The CDR3 region is CASSPSHGTGTNYGYTF. CDR3 in DNA: TGCGCCAGCAGCCCCTCCCATGGGACAGGCACTAACTATGGCTACACCTTC.

The CDR3: CASSGGQVNTEAFF. Here the CDR3 DNA reads TGCGCCAGCAGCGGGGGACAGGTGAACACTGAAGCTTTCTTT. This chain uses TRBV5-1 with TRBJ1-1; 8 nucleotides match TRBD1. The J segment lost 0 bases and the V segment lost 4 bases, leaving 2 bases of the junction unmatched. Germline CDR1 is SGHRS and CDR2 is YFSETQ. The CDR3 totals 14 residues.

The chain recombines TRBV2 with TRBJ1-1; 8 bases fit TRBD1. CDR3 length equals 14 residues. Germline assignment: CDR1 SNHLY and CDR2 FYNNEI. V trimming: 4 bases; J trimming: 6 bases; junction bases outside the gene matches: 7. The DNA of the CDR3 is TGTGCCAGCAGTGGCGGACAGGGCCGCGCTGAAGCTTTCTTT. This sequence encodes CASSGGQGRAEAFF.

The chain links TRBV2 to TRBJ1-5; D remains ambiguous. The germline gives CDR1 SNHLY, CDR2 FYNNEI. The CDR3 sequence is 14 residues long. V was clipped by 4 bases and J by 4 bases, with 11 bases between them. The CDR3 sequence: CASSGNTGNQPQHF. The CDR3 DNA reads TGTGCCAGCAGTGGGAACACGGGGAATCAGCCCCAGCATTTT. The whole variable domain, remainder taken from reference TRBV2 and TRBJ1-5, is EPEVTQTPSHQVTQMGQEVILRCVPISNHLYFYWYRQILGQKVEFLVSFYNNEISEKSEIFDDQFSVERPDGSNFTLKIRSTKLEDSAMYFCASSGNTGNQPQHFGDGTRLSIL.

V is TRBV27 and J is TRBJ2-7, with 12 bases aligning to TRBD2. The CDR3 totals 16 residues. Looked up from germline, CDR1 is MNHEY and CDR2 is SMNVEV (reference sequence). The trim removed 4 bases at V and 2 bases at J, leaving 6 bases unmatched. CDR3 residues: CASSSTTSGGPYEQYF. CDR3 nucleotides: TGTGCCAGCAGTTCAACGACTAGCGGGGGACCCTACGAGCAGTACTTC.

This clone was seen once. This chain uses TRBV2 with TRBJ1-2, with D maybe TRBD1 (6 bases). Looked up from germline, CDR1 is SNHLY and CDR2 is FYNNEI. Trimming left V 1 base short and J 4 bases short, with 10 bases between. This CDR3 region has 14 residues. The chain's CDR3 is CASSEEGGVYGYTF. Written as DNA, the CDR3 is TGTGCCAGCAGTGAAGAAGGGGGAGTCTATGGCTACACCTTC.